This record concerns one T cell receptor beta chain sequence. Its antigen is not known. The data are from a study of graft-versus-host responses after intestinal transplantation. Turning to the study itself: Recipients had transplants, and these were multivisceral, liver-intestinal, or isolated intestinal.

Sequenced by immunoSEQ multiplex PCR; TCRdb stores in-frame clones only, minus some. The sample holds tens of thousands of clones; 85% to 95% are singletons and the top ten take approximately 0.2%. Germline values: CDR1 GTSNPN, CDR2 SVGIG (reference sequence). The V gene end was trimmed by 8 bases and the J gene end by 4 bases; junction bases not matched to a gene: 3. The CDR3 covers 11 residues. Regarding the study as a whole: Some patients had graft-donor T cell macrochimerism. In their allografts, the ratios of graft-versus-host to host-versus-graft T cell clones were high.

J is TRBJ2-3 and V is TRBV30, with 7 bases identical to TRBD2. Sequences were derived from unstimulated CD8+ T cells sorted from spleen or lymph node cells, sampled before transplant. The sequence was collected from a human donor who was the organ donor for an intestinal transplant. In nucleotides, the CDR3 is TGTGCCCTGGGAGGGCCAGATACGCAGTATTTT. Translation: CALGGPDTQYF. Together with reference TRBV30 and TRBJ2-3, the CDR3 gives the full variable domain: SQTIHQWPATLVQPVGSPLSLECTVEGTSNPNLYWYRQAAGRGLQLLFYSVGIGQISSEVPQNLSASRPQDRQFILSSKKLLLSDSGFYLCALGGPDTQYFGPGTRLTVL.